These 29 T cell receptor beta chains were sequenced from one sample in a study of response to subunit inactivated influenza vaccine. TCRdb re-analysed the RT-PCR reads in MiXCR, keeping a single row per CDR3 protein. Of hundreds of thousands of distinct CDR3 sequences listed, approximately 10% were seen once; the top ten hold 9.5% to 11%. The data were also submitted as part of a second study, on T cells expressing NK-cell markers. That work adds: 5'RACE template switching with UMIs produced the TCR beta cDNA.

Specimen: PBMCs from blood, collected on the day of vaccination. Every receptor here comes from a man aged 45-60 years who received an inactivated influenza vaccine.

This clonotype has a handful of counts. The chain joins TRBV9 to TRBJ2-5; the D gene is possibly TRBD2 (6 bases). This CDR3 spans 15 amino acids. Germline V gives CDR1 SGDLS, CDR2 YYNGEE. The V and J ends lost 0 bases and 1 base respectively, with 10 bases between them. In DNA, the CDR3 is TGTGCCAGCAGCGTAGGGGGGAGGTTCCAAGAGACCCAGTACTTC. Its translation: CASSVGGRFQETQYF.

This clonotype was counted a few times. The CDR3, as DNA: TGCAGTGCTGGGAATCACCTAGCGGGATCCTACAATGAGCAGTTCTTC. It codes for CSAGNHLAGSYNEQFF. The chain carries TRBV20-1 and TRBJ2-1, with TRBD2 matching over 9 bases. This CDR3 has 16 residues. V lost 5 bases, J lost 1 base, and 9 bases stayed unmatched. CDR1 is DFQATT, CDR2 SNEGSKA, per germline (reference sequence).

This chain links TRBV4-1 with TRBJ2-1; 7 bases map to TRBD2. Germline lookup yields CDR1 MGHRA and CDR2 YSYEKL. The CDR3 extends over 16 amino acids. Unmatched junction bases numbered 3, after V lost 1 base and J lost 0 bases. The CDR3 protein is CASSQGPGGSYNEQFF. CDR3 DNA: TGCGCCAGCAGCCAAGGGCCGGGGGGCTCCTACAATGAGCAGTTCTTC.

This clonotype was seen a few times. This chain connects TRBV5-5 to TRBJ2-2; the D is unclear. The CDR3 has 12 amino acids. Germline CDR1 reads SGHKS; CDR2 reads YYEKEE (reference sequence). The V end was cut by 4 bases, the J end by 6 bases, with 7 bases between. This chain's CDR3 is CASSRRAGELFF. As DNA, the CDR3 is TGTGCCAGCAGCCGTCGCGCCGGGGAGCTGTTTTTT.

CDR3 region: CASSKYGPPSSYEQYF. The CDR3 bases are TGTGCCAGCAGCAAGTACGGGCCGCCAAGCTCCTACGAGCAGTACTTC. J is TRBJ2-7 and V is TRBV7-2; D is unresolved. Trimming pared 5 bases from V and 0 bases from J, leaving 17 bases between. Germline V gene lookup returns CDR1 SGHTA and CDR2 FQGNSA. The CDR3 covers 16 residues. Using reference TRBV7-2 and TRBJ2-7 for the parts outside the CDR3, the full variable domain is GAGVSQSPSNKVTEKGKDVELRCDPISGHTALYWYRQSLGQGLEFLIYFQGNSAPDKSGLPSDRFSAERTGGSVSTLTIQRTQQEDSAVYLCASSKYGPPSSYEQYFGPGTRLTVT.

The V gene is TRBV5-8, the J gene TRBJ2-2, with D perhaps TRBD2 (6 bases). Germline V gene data show CDR1 as SGHTS and CDR2 as YDEGEE. The V and J ends lost 6 bases and 1 base respectively, with 16 bases between them. The CDR3 totals 16 residues. CDR3 bases: TGTGCCAGCATCCCGAGCGGGCGGGGGAACACCGGGGAGCTGTTTTTT. It translates to CASIPSGRGNTGELFF.

This chain joins TRBV30 and TRBJ1-4; no definite D call. V dropped 1 base and J dropped 6 bases, with 15 bases sitting between them. Germline lookup yields CDR1 GTSNPN and CDR2 SVGIG (reference sequence). The length of the CDR3 is 15 residues. The CDR3 DNA is TGTGCCTGGAGTGAGCGTGCAGACTCCTATGAAAAACTGTTTTTT. Amino acids: CAWSERADSYEKLFF.

The V and J genes are TRBV10-3 and TRBJ1-1; tentative D call: TRBD1 (6 bases). CDR1 ENHRY and CDR2 SYGVKD come from the germline V gene. The V gene lost 4 bases and the J gene lost 0 bases, with 15 bases spanning the gap. The CDR3 covers 16 residues. The CDR3 reads CAISGKQGILNTEAFF. In DNA, the CDR3 is TGTGCCATCAGTGGCAAACAGGGTATATTGAACACTGAAGCTTTCTTT.

Ten or more counts support this clonotype. The chain combines TRBV7-9 with TRBJ2-5; possibly TRBD1 for D (5 bases). The CDR3 totals 14 residues. Germline values: CDR1 SEHNR, CDR2 FQNEAQ (reference sequence). Trimming stripped 3 bases from V and 2 bases from J, with 10 bases between. CDR3 sequence reads: CASSLDTAQETQYF. As DNA, the CDR3 is TGTGCCAGCAGCTTGGACACAGCACAAGAGACCCAGTACTTC.

In this sample, this clonotype turned up a few times. The gene calls are TRBV24-1 and TRBJ2-5; D is possibly TRBD2 (5 bases). The germline V gene encodes CDR1 KGHDR and CDR2 SFDVKD. The V gene lost 5 bases and the J gene lost 9 bases, with 12 bases spanning the gap. The CDR3 is 12 amino acids. The CDR3 region has the DNA TGTGCCACCAGTGCTGAGGGTTTTTCCCAGTACTTC. Protein: CATSAEGFSQYF.

This clonotype was counted between two and nine times. The chain has TRBV7-2 and TRBJ2-2, with D possibly being TRBD2 (5 bases). Trimming cost V 8 bases and J 1 base, with 8 bases left between them. In germline, CDR1 is SGHTA, CDR2 FQGNSA. The length of the CDR3 is 13 residues. The CDR3 region has the DNA TGTGCCAGCGGAGCGGTGAACACCGGGGAGCTGTTTTTT. It yields the protein CASGAVNTGELFF.

The V and J genes are TRBV6-5 and TRBJ1-5, with 12 bases lining up with TRBD1. Germline V lookup: CDR1 MNHEY, CDR2 SVGAGI. The V gene end was trimmed by 4 bases and the J gene end by 6 bases; junction bases not matched to a gene: 4. The CDR3 sequence is 15 residues long. The CDR3 region is CASSSGTGGIQPQHF. The CDR3 nucleotides read TGTGCCAGCAGTTCCGGGACAGGGGGCATTCAGCCCCAGCATTTT.

This clonotype has just a few counts. The chain has TRBV3-1 and TRBJ2-1, with 7 bases fitting TRBD1. The CDR3 is made up of 15 amino acids. V dropped 4 bases and J dropped 6; count of bases not matched to a gene: 9. Germline V gene lookup returns CDR1 LGHDT and CDR2 YNNKEL (reference sequence). The CDR3 DNA reads as TGTGCCAGCAGCCGAACCTCGGGACAGAGCAATGAGCAGTTCTTC. This encodes CASSRTSGQSNEQFF.

This clonotype occurred many times. The chain recombines TRBV10-3 with TRBJ2-1, with D possibly called TRBD1 or TRBD2 (6 bases each). Germline CDR1 and CDR2: ENHRY and SYGVKD. Trimming shortened V by 8 bases and J by 7 bases, and 21 bases separated the two germline ends. The CDR3 covers 15 residues. The CDR3 is CAIAYREEGLNEQFF. CDR3 coding DNA: TGTGCCATCGCATACAGGGAGGAGGGTCTTAATGAGCAGTTCTTC.

A note on this clonotype: The junction does not match germline at one end; this may be a read error. This chain joins TRBV20-1 and TRBJ2-1; 9 bases line up with TRBD2. The CDR3 sequence is 15 residues long. CDR1 is DFQATT, CDR2 SNEGSKA, per germline (reference sequence). The CDR3 here is CTAAFSGSYSNEQFF. Written as DNA, the CDR3 is TGCACTGCTGCCTTTAGCGGGAGCTATAGCAATGAGCAGTTCTTC.

This clonotype was seen more than once but under ten times. This rearrangement joins TRBV11-2 to TRBJ1-5; 9 positions agree with TRBD1. Germline trimming cut 1 base from V and 6 bases from J; bases unmatched to any gene: 7. This CDR3 comprises 16 residues. The germline CDR1 and CDR2 sequences are SGHAT and FQNNGV. The DNA for the CDR3 is TGTGCCAGCAGCTTAGGGACAGGGGCCGGTGGTCAGCCCCAGCATTTT. Translating gives CASSLGTGAGGQPQHF.

This chain uses TRBV10-3 with TRBJ2-1, with 8 bases that match TRBD2. Germline-derived CDR1 and CDR2 are ENHRY and SYGVKD. CDR3 size: 13 residues. Trimming took 10 bases from V and 5 from J; bases not matched to a gene: 7. The CDR3 DNA reads as TGTGCCACCCGGACTAGCTCTGACAATGAGCAGTTCTTC. Translated, it gives CATRTSSDNEQFF.

This clonotype was seen a handful of times. This chain joins TRBV4-2 and TRBJ2-3, with a possible D match to TRBD2 (5 bases). The germline V gene encodes CDR1 LGHNA and CDR2 YNFKEQ. This CDR3 contains 16 residues. V was cut by 1 base and J by 1 base, with 12 bases left in between. Here the CDR3 reads CASSQGPHGGTDTQYF. The CDR3 nucleotides are TGTGCCAGCAGCCAAGGCCCTCACGGGGGCACAGATACGCAGTATTTT.

The chain employs TRBV12-3 or TRBV12-4 and TRBJ2-7, with 8 bases matching TRBD1. The CDR3 is made up of 17 amino acids. J gave up 6 bases and V 5 bases, and 18 bases lay outside the gene matches. CDR3 DNA sequence: TGTGCCAGCAGTACCTATCGGACAGGGACGTACCCCTCCGAGCAGTACTTC. Its protein is CASSTYRTGTYPSEQYF.

With respect to this clonotype: Given the absence of the conserved phenylalanine or tryptophan at the CDR3 end, a read error is likely. The chain uses TRBV6-1 and TRBJ2-7; the match to TRBD2 covers 7 bases. Per germline, CDR1 MNHNS and CDR2 SASEGT. The CDR3 length is 17 residues. J gave up 0 bases and V 5 bases, and 13 bases lay outside the gene matches. CDR3 region: CASSKLGGIDSSYEQYL. For the CDR3, the DNA is TGTGCCAGCAGTAAGCTGGGGGGGATAGATAGCTCCTACGAGCAGTACCTC.

This clonotype was seen repeatedly, ten times or more. This rearrangement joins TRBV12-3 or TRBV12-4 to TRBJ2-1, with TRBD1 matching over 7 bases. This CDR3 has 14 residues. V was pared by 5 bases and J by 9 bases, with 10 bases of the junction left unmatched. DNA of the CDR3: TGTGCCAGCAGTCCGCGACAGGGTTGGACTGAGCAGTTCTTC. Its translation: CASSPRQGWTEQFF.

This clonotype was seen repeatedly, ten times or more. The rearrangement links TRBV20-1 to TRBJ1-6; the D gene is possibly TRBD1 (5 bases). This CDR3 is built from 13 residues. Germline V CDR1 and CDR2: DFQATT, SNEGSKA (reference sequence). V shed 3 bases and J shed 7 bases, with 10 bases lying between them. The CDR3, as DNA: TGCAGTGCTAGGACAGTGCTAAATTCACCCCTCCACTTT. Translating gives CSARTVLNSPLHF.

In this sample, this clonotype turned up a few times. The chain employs TRBV19 and TRBJ2-2, with D uncertain. Germline lookup yields CDR1 LNHDA and CDR2 SQIVND (reference sequence). V shed 8 bases and J shed 0 bases, with 13 bases lying between them. The CDR3 spans 15 residues. CDR3 amino acids: CASLDQLANTGELFF. For the CDR3, the DNA is TGTGCCAGTCTCGATCAACTCGCGAACACCGGGGAGCTGTTTTTT.

The sample holds many counts of this clonotype. J is TRBJ1-2 and V is TRBV6-1; the D is unclear. Trimming cost V 3 bases and J 4 bases, with 12 bases left between them. There are 14 residues in the CDR3. CDR1 and CDR2 (germline): MNHNS, SASEGT. CDR3 protein: CASSENPRFYGYTF. The CDR3 nucleotides are TGTGCCAGCAGTGAGAACCCAAGATTCTATGGCTACACCTTC.

CDR3 sequence (DNA): TGTGCCAGCAGATACTTTATGGCACAGGGACTTCCCTACGAGCAGTACTTC. Protein sequence: CASRYFMAQGLPYEQYF. V is TRBV12-3 or TRBV12-4 and J is TRBJ2-7; D tentatively reads TRBD1 or TRBD2 (6 bases each). The CDR3 is 17 amino acids. The germline V and J ends were trimmed by 6 bases and 2 bases, with 23 bases remaining between them.

This chain joins TRBV7-8 and TRBJ2-1, with 8 bases fitting TRBD2. The CDR3 has 15 residues. V trimming: 1 base; J trimming: 6 bases; junction bases outside the gene matches: 5. CDR1 and CDR2 (germline): SGHVS, FQNEAQ. DNA of the CDR3: TGTGCCAGCAGCTTAGGCGGGAGGAACTCCAATGAGCAGTTCTTC. Its translation: CASSLGGRNSNEQFF.

The chain couples TRBV7-9 to TRBJ1-4; perhaps TRBD1 as D (6 bases). CDR3 size: 16 residues. Germline assignment: CDR1 SEHNR and CDR2 FQNEAQ (reference sequence). Between the trimmed V and J ends, which lost 5 bases and 0 bases, there was a span of 13 bases. CDR3 residues: CASSGDTGPTNEKLFF. As DNA, the CDR3 is TGTGCCAGCAGCGGGGACACTGGGCCAACTAATGAAAAACTGTTTTTT. Together with reference TRBV7-9 and TRBJ1-4, the CDR3 gives the full variable domain: DTGVSQNPRHKITKRGQNVTFRCDPISEHNRLYWYRQTLGQGPEFLTYFQNEAQLEKSRLLSDRFSAERPKGSFSTLEIQRTEQGDSAMYLCASSGDTGPTNEKLFFGSGTQLSVL.

The chain couples TRBV9 to TRBJ2-1, with D possibly matching TRBD2 (7 bases). The V end was cut by 4 bases, the J end by 4 bases, with 24 bases between. The V gene's germline CDR1 is SGDLS and CDR2 YYNGEE. The CDR3 extends over 18 amino acids. The CDR3 DNA reads as TGTGCCAGCAGCTCTCCCTCTCCCGGACAGCGGGGTTACAATGAGCAGTTCTTC. It specifies CASSSPSPGQRGYNEQFF. Looking up the rest from reference TRBV9 and TRBJ2-1 gives the full variable domain: DSGVTQTPKHLITATGQRVTLRCSPRSGDLSVYWYQQSLDQGLQFLIQYYNGEERAKGNILERFSAQQFPDLHSELNLSSLELGDSALYFCASSSPSPGQRGYNEQFFGPGTRLTVL.

A few counts support this clonotype. The chain couples TRBV6-1 to TRBJ2-6; TRBD2 might be the D (6 bases). The CDR3 is made up of 15 amino acids. Germline V gene lookup returns CDR1 MNHNS and CDR2 SASEGT. V lost 5 bases to trimming and J lost 2 bases, with 10 bases between them. The CDR3 coding sequence is TGTGCCAGCAGTCGGGGAGGCGCTGGGGCCAACGTCCTGACTTTC. Residues: CASSRGGAGANVLTF.